What follows is one T cell receptor (beta chain) and its context. The sample is drawn from a study of blood T cell repertoires in COVID-19. Study context: The origin of the acute and convalescent COVID-19 samples was the United States, Italy and Spain.

TCRdb keeps only in-frame clones here, not all; method: immunoSEQ multiplex PCR. This table has about 220,000 clones, 70% to 90% appearing once. Trimming shortened V by 5 bases and J by 7 bases, and 14 bases separated the two germline ends. The length of the CDR3 is 14 residues. The germline V gene has CDR1 KGHDR and CDR2 SFDVKD. This study enrolled people aged 18 to 89 from 24 US geographic areas. Which cohort a participant joined came from the clinical history participants gave. The TCR originated in a woman between 45 and 60 years old with acute COVID-19. The genes are TRBV24-1 and TRBJ1-5; no definite D call. Material for sequencing was PBMCs or T cells enriched from blood (not recorded which). The CDR3 bases are TGTGCCACCAGTGCCTCGGAGGTACGCCAGCCCCAGCATTTT. It yields the protein CATSASEVRQPQHF.